Following are 26 T cell receptor beta chains from one sample sequenced in a study of T cells in Graves' hyperthyroidism and ophthalmopathy. Amplification targeted TCR beta CDR3 regions from RNA transcripts. The primer set for the first-round RT-PCR of the TCR CDR3 was HTBI. TCRdb fed the multiplex PCR reads into MiXCR, producing one record per CDR3 protein. Counted here are about 380,000 distinct CDR3 sequences, about 14% occurring once; the ten biggest clones make up about 20%. What was sequenced was blood. These receptors were obtained from a man aged 25-45 years with Graves' hyperthyroidism that later progressed to Graves' ophthalmopathy.

The chain uses TRBV9 and TRBJ2-3; TRBD2 matches at 14 bases. The CDR3 is 16 amino acids. CDR1 SGDLS and CDR2 YYNGEE come from the germline V gene. Trimming cost V 1 base and J 3 bases; bases outside gene matches: 1. The CDR3 reads CASSVWTSGGTDTQYF. CDR3 nucleotides: TGTGCCAGCAGCGTATGGACTAGCGGGGGGACAGATACGCAGTATTTT.

The J gene is TRBJ2-7, the V gene TRBV6-5; 7 nucleotides agree with TRBD1. CDR1 is MNHEY and CDR2 is SVGAGI in the germline V gene. This CDR3 has 12 amino acids. Trimming took 4 bases from V and 5 from J; bases not matched to a gene: 2. CDR3 coding DNA: TGTGCCAGCAGTTGTCAGGGGGACGAGCAGTACTTC. Protein: CASSCQGDEQYF.

The J gene is TRBJ1-3, the V gene TRBV27; the D gene is possibly TRBD1 (5 bases). Per the germline V gene, CDR1 is MNHEY and CDR2 is SMNVEV (reference sequence). CDR3 length: 16 amino acids. V was trimmed by 2 bases and J by 0 bases, leaving 11 bases between them. CDR3 nucleotide sequence: TGTGCCAGCAGTTTACGCAGGGACTACTCTGGAAACACCATATATTTT. Protein: CASSLRRDYSGNTIYF.

Note on this clonotype: A much larger clonotype is one base distant, so this may be a read error. The chain couples TRBV28 to TRBJ2-3, with D perhaps TRBD1 or TRBD2 (6 bases each). CDR3 length equals 14 residues. Trimming left V 6 bases short and J 5 bases short, with 15 bases between. In germline, CDR1 is MDHEN, CDR2 SYDVKM. The CDR3 DNA sequence: TGTGCCAGCAGGGGGGGCAGGGAACGAGATACGCAGTATTTT. As protein: CASRGGRERDTQYF.

This chain uses TRBV5-6 with TRBJ2-7; TRBD1 might be the D (7 bases). The CDR3 is 16 amino acids. Germline V CDR1 and CDR2: SGHDT, YYEEEE. V lost 2 bases to trimming and J lost 2 bases, with 17 bases between them. In nucleotides, the CDR3 is TGTGCCAGCAGCTTAGATGGGGGGCAGGGGGCCTACGAGCAGTACTTC. This codes for CASSLDGGQGAYEQYF.

The CDR3 protein is CASSPSAGRVQETQYF. The CDR3 coding sequence is TGTGCCAGCAGCCCCTCGGCGGGCAGGGTTCAAGAGACCCAGTACTTC. The rearrangement uses TRBV7-9 and TRBJ2-5; either TRBD1 or TRBD2 may fit D (5 bases each). The V gene's germline CDR1 is SEHNR and CDR2 FQNEAQ (reference sequence). The CDR3 sequence is 16 residues long. V gave up 5 bases and J gave up 2 bases, with 18 bases separating them.

The rearrangement uses TRBV9 and TRBJ2-7; tentative D call: TRBD2 (5 bases). Germline V gene data show CDR1 as SGDLS and CDR2 as YYNGEE. The V and J ends lost 5 bases and 2 bases respectively, with 14 bases between them. The CDR3 contains 14 residues. CDR3 coding DNA: TGTGCCAGCAGGGACCCGGTCGGGACCTACGAGCAGTACTTC. This encodes CASRDPVGTYEQYF.

This clonotype occurred a few times. The rearrangement joins TRBV30 to TRBJ2-5; the match to TRBD2 covers 8 bases. The ends lost 1 base at V and 9 bases at J; junction bases unmatched: 4. This CDR3 spans 12 amino acids. Germline V gives CDR1 GTSNPN, CDR2 SVGIG (reference sequence). CDR3 DNA: TGTGCCTGGAGTGACGGGGGGGGGGCCCAGTACTTC. Its protein product is CAWSDGGGAQYF. Combining the CDR3 with reference TRBV30 and TRBJ2-5 gives the whole variable domain SQTIHQWPATLVQPVGSPLSLECTVEGTSNPNLYWYRQAAGRGLQLLFYSVGIGQISSEVPQNLSASRPQDRQFILSSKKLLLSDSGFYLCAWSDGGGAQYFGPGTRLLVL.

Many counts were recorded for this clonotype. The chain employs TRBV2 and TRBJ1-6; perhaps TRBD1 as D (6 bases). The germline CDR1 and CDR2 sequences are SNHLY and FYNNEI. This CDR3 is built from 15 residues. V was clipped by 5 bases and J by 4 bases, with 12 bases between them. In DNA, the CDR3 is TGTGCCAGCAGTTTCTTGACAGGTTATAATTCACCCCTCCACTTT. Its protein product is CASSFLTGYNSPLHF.

This clonotype appeared a few times. The V and J genes are TRBV5-1 and TRBJ2-3; weak D call: TRBD2 (5 bases). Trimming cost V 4 bases and J 2 bases, with 8 bases left between them. The CDR3 loop spans 13 amino acids. CDR1 is SGHRS and CDR2 is YFSETQ in the germline V gene. Here the CDR3 reads CASSLEVTDTQYF. DNA for the CDR3: TGCGCCAGCAGCCTGGAGGTCACAGATACGCAGTATTTT.

This clonotype was seen more than once but under ten times. This chain's CDR3 is CASSAGTGQETQYF. The CDR3 bases are TGTGCCAGCAGCGCCGGGACAGGCCAAGAGACCCAGTACTTC. V gene TRBV7-2 combines with J gene TRBJ2-5; 8 bases fit TRBD1. V shed 5 bases and J 1 base; nucleotides not matched to a gene: 3. In germline, CDR1 is SGHTA, CDR2 FQGNSA. There are 14 residues in the CDR3. The full variable domain, in which reference TRBV7-2 and TRBJ2-5 provide the parts outside the CDR3, is GAGVSQSPSNKVTEKGKDVELRCDPISGHTALYWYRQSLGQGLEFLIYFQGNSAPDKSGLPSDRFSAERTGGSVSTLTIQRTQQEDSAVYLCASSAGTGQETQYFGPGTRLLVL.

The rearrangement uses TRBV12-3 or TRBV12-4 and TRBJ1-6, with TRBD1 matching over 8 bases. Unmatched junction bases numbered 7, after V lost 4 bases and J lost 8 bases. The CDR3 has 15 amino acids. In nucleotides, the CDR3 is TGTGCCAGCAGTTCCCGGACAGGGAGTGATTCACCCCTCCACTTT. Translating gives CASSSRTGSDSPLHF.

The sample holds many counts of this clonotype. This chain joins TRBV2 and TRBJ2-1, with a tentative D call TRBD1 (5 bases). V gave up 7 bases and J gave up 0 bases, with 19 bases separating them. The CDR3 is 17 amino acids. Germline CDR1 and CDR2: SNHLY and FYNNEI. The CDR3 here is CASMKNQVGVSYNEQFF. Written as DNA, the CDR3 is TGTGCCAGCATGAAGAACCAAGTAGGGGTCTCCTACAATGAGCAGTTCTTC.

As for this clonotype: A much larger clone is a single base away; this may be a read error. The chain recombines TRBV6-1 with TRBJ2-1; no clear D. The CDR3 spans 12 residues. Germline V gene lookup returns CDR1 MNHNS and CDR2 SASEGT. The CDR3 protein is CVSSAFRGEQFF. CDR3 in DNA: TGTGTCAGCAGTGCCTTCCGTGGGGAGCAGTTCTTC.

The chain links TRBV28 to TRBJ1-6; D is unclear. Germline V gives CDR1 MDHEN, CDR2 SYDVKM. V lost 6 bases and J lost 8, with 17 bases in between. CDR3 size: 15 residues. CDR3 sequence reads: CASRGGRSRDSPLHF. The CDR3 nucleotides are TGTGCCAGCAGGGGAGGACGTTCGAGGGATTCACCCCTCCACTTT.

This clonotype was seen many times. The chain uses TRBV28 and TRBJ1-2; weak D call: TRBD1 (5 bases). The V end was cut by 3 bases, the J end by 4 bases, with 15 bases between. Germline V gene data show CDR1 as MDHEN and CDR2 as SYDVKM. The CDR3 is made up of 15 amino acids. This CDR3 is CASSFVGGRSYGYTF. CDR3 in DNA: TGTGCCAGCAGTTTCGTCGGGGGTAGGTCCTATGGCTACACCTTC.

Many counts were recorded for this clonotype. The V call is TRBV15, the J call TRBJ1-2; D remains ambiguous. V was trimmed by 8 bases and J by 3 bases, leaving 19 bases between them. CDR3 size: 15 residues. Per the germline V gene, CDR1 is LNHNV and CDR2 is YYDKDF (reference sequence). CDR3 sequence (DNA): TGTGCCACCGCCGTAGGGCTCTTTGGAGACTATGGCTACACCTTC. Amino acids: CATAVGLFGDYGYTF.

This sequence joins TRBV7-8 and TRBJ2-1, with a weak D call TRBD1 (7 bases). The CDR3 extends over 19 amino acids. Germline V CDR1 and CDR2: SGHVS, FQNEAQ. Trimming removed 1 base from V and 0 bases from J, with 19 bases in between. CDR3 sequence reads: CASSLVSGDRAPSYNEQFF. The DNA of the CDR3 is TGTGCCAGCAGCTTAGTCTCGGGAGACAGGGCCCCCTCCTACAATGAGCAGTTCTTC. Complete variable domain (other parts from reference TRBV7-8 and TRBJ2-1): GAGVSQSPRYKVAKRGQDVALRCDPISGHVSLFWYQQALGQGPEFLTYFQNEAQLDKSGLPSDRFFAERPEGSVSTLKIQRTQQEDSAVYLCASSLVSGDRAPSYNEQFFGPGTRLTVL.

This clonotype came up many times. V and J are TRBV28 and TRBJ1-1; 7 bases match TRBD1. This CDR3 is built from 17 residues. With V trimmed by 3 bases and J by 3 bases, 13 bases remained unmatched. CDR1 and CDR2 from the germline V gene are MDHEN and SYDVKM. CDR3 sequence reads: CASSLSGRGYFYTEAFF. The CDR3 region has the DNA TGTGCCAGCAGTTTGTCAGGCAGGGGGTATTTTTACACTGAAGCTTTCTTT.

This clonotype was picked up many times. The V and J genes are TRBV11-2 and TRBJ1-1; 7 bases align to TRBD1. J lost 9 bases, V lost 1 base, and 8 bases had no gene match. CDR1 and CDR2 (germline): SGHAT, FQNNGV. This CDR3 contains 14 residues. The CDR3 reads CASSLAGQVRKAFF. Written as DNA, the CDR3 is TGTGCCAGCAGCTTAGCTGGACAGGTTCGAAAAGCTTTCTTT.

The chain links TRBV14 to TRBJ2-7, with D perhaps matching TRBD2 (6 bases). With 4 bases removed from V and 4 bases from J, the gap between germline ends came to 17 bases. The CDR3 has 15 amino acids. Germline assignment: CDR1 SGHDN and CDR2 FVKESK. The DNA for the CDR3 is TGTGCCAGCAGCCCCCGGGACTTAGGGAGTTACGAGCAGTACTTC. Translation gives CASSPRDLGSYEQYF.

This clonotype was picked up a small number of times. The CDR3 region has the DNA TGCGCCAGCAGCCCGAAGGGTGCGAGTAGAGAGGTGGATCAGCCCCAGCATTTT. This codes for CASSPKGASREVDQPQHF. The V gene is TRBV4-1, the J gene TRBJ1-5; D is uncertain. V was shortened by 4 bases and J by 5 bases, with 24 bases between the two germline ends. Germline V gives CDR1 MGHRA, CDR2 YSYEKL. This CDR3 region has 18 residues.

Many counts were recorded for this clonotype. CDR3 DNA sequence: TGTGCCAGCAGATCTAAGACAGGGGTTAGCTACGAGCAGTACTTC. Its protein product is CASRSKTGVSYEQYF. The gene calls are TRBV7-8 and TRBJ2-7, with 8 bases fitting TRBD1. This CDR3 comprises 15 residues. CDR1 is SGHVS and CDR2 is FQNEAQ in the germline V gene. V lost 6 bases to trimming and J lost 3 bases; unmatched junction nucleotides: 10.

In this sample, this clonotype turned up many times. This chain connects TRBV12-3 or TRBV12-4 to TRBJ2-5; TRBD2 aligns across 12 bases. This CDR3 region has 15 residues. Losses at the gene ends were 3 bases for V and 1 base for J; bases not matched to a gene: 0. CDR3 bases: TGTGCCAGCAGTTTGACTAGCGGGAGCCAAGAGACCCAGTACTTC. It translates to CASSLTSGSQETQYF.

This clonotype was picked up a small number of times. This chain connects TRBV7-9 to TRBJ1-1; TRBD1 agrees at 9 bases. This CDR3 region has 17 residues. J gave up 5 bases and V 1 base, and 11 bases lay outside the gene matches. Germline-derived CDR1 and CDR2 are SEHNR and FQNEAQ (reference sequence). For the CDR3, the DNA is TGTGCCAGCAGCTTAGTAGGGACAGGGAGGATTAGAACTGAAGCTTTCTTT. Translation gives CASSLVGTGRIRTEAFF.

The CDR3 sequence: CSARDRVLGAFF. CDR3 in DNA: TGCAGTGCTAGAGACAGGGTGTTGGGAGCTTTCTTT. The rearrangement joins TRBV20-1 to TRBJ1-1, with a tentative D call TRBD1 (5 bases). The CDR3 runs 12 residues. The V end was cut by 0 bases, the J end by 10 bases, with 12 bases between. Germline V gene lookup returns CDR1 DFQATT and CDR2 SNEGSKA (reference sequence).